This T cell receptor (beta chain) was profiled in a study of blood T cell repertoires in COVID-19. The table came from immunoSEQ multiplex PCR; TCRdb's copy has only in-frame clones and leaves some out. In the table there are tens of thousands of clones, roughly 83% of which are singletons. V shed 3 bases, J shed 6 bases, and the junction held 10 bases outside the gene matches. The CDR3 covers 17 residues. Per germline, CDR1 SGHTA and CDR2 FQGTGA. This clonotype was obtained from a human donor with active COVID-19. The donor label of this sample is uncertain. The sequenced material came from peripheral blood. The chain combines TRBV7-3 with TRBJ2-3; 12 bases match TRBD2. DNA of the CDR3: TGTGCCAGCAGCTTCCAACCCGGACTAGCGGGGAGGGATACGCAGTATTTT. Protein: CASSFQPGLAGRDTQYF.